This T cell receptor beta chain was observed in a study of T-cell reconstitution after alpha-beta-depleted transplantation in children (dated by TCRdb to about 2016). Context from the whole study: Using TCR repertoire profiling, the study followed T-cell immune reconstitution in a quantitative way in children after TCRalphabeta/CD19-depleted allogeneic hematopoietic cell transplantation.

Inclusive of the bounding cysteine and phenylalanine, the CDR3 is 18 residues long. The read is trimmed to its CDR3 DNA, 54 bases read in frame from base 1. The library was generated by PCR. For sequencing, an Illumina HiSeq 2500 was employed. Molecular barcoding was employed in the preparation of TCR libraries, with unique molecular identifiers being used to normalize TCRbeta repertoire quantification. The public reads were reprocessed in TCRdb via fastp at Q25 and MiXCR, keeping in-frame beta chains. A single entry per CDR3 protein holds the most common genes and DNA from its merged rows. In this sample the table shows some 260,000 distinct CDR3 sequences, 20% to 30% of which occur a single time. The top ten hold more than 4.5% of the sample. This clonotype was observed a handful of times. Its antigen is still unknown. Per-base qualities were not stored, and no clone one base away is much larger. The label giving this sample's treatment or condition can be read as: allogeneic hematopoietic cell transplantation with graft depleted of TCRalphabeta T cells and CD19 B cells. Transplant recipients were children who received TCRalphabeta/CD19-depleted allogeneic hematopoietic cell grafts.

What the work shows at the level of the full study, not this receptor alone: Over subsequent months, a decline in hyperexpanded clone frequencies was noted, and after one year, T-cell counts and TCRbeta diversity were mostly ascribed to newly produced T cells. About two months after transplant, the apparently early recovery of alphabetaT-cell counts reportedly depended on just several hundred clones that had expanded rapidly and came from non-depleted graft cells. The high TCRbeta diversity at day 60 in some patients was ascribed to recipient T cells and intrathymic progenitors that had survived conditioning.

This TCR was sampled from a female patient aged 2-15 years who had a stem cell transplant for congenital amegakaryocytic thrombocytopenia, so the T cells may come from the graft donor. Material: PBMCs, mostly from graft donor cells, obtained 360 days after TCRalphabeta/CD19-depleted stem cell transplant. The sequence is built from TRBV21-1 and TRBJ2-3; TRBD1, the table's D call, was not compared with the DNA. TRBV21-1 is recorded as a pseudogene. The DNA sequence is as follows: TGTGCCAGCAGCAAAGTGGAGGGGGGTCGATATTGCACAGATACGCAGTATTTT. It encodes CASSKVEGGRYCTDTQYF.